Listed below are T cell receptor beta chains from one sample, sequenced in a study of shared clonotypes between healthy human individuals. TCRdb keeps only in-frame clones here, not all; method: immunoSEQ multiplex PCR. The sample consists of roughly 2,500,000 clones, 90% to 95% of them appearing once. What was sequenced was naive CD4+ T cells from PBMCs. All receptors come from a man aged 18 to 35 in good health. Some clones in this sample may be carry-over from other donors' samples. Each CDR3 is given with its conserved first and last residue. A D gene is named only where the DNA matches it firmly. Clone size is not always given. Where it is, it says once, few, many or a class for expanded clones.

CDR3 DNA | CDR3 protein | J gene | clone size | V gene | D gene
TGTGCCAGCAGGCCCAGCGAGGGTAAGGGTGAGCAGTACTTC | CASRPSEGKGEQYF | TRBJ2-7 | once | TRBV6-1 | -
TGTGCCAGCAGTTTAGTGCAGCGAACTAATTACGAGCAGTACTTC | CASSLVQRTNYEQYF | TRBJ2-7 | - | TRBV28 | -
TGTGCCAGTAGTGCGACGGTCGATCAGCCCCAGCATTTT | CASSATVDQPQHF | TRBJ1-5 | few | TRBV19 | -
TGTGCCAGCAGTCCGCAGCCATGGGACGTCGGACCCTACGAGCAGTACTTC | CASSPQPWDVGPYEQYF | TRBJ2-7 | once | TRBV27 | -
TGTGCCAGCAGCTTAGTGGGGGTGGGGCGTGCCAAAAACATTCAGTACTTC | CASSLVGVGRAKNIQYF | TRBJ2-4 | - | TRBV7-2 | -
TGTGCCAGCAGTGAAGCTATGGGGGGGACCCTTAACTATGGCTACACCTTC | CASSEAMGGTLNYGYTF | TRBJ1-2 | - | TRBV6-1 | -
TGTGCCACCAGCAGGGCGGGGGCAGGGAGGAGCACAGATACGCAGTATTTT | CATSRAGAGRSTDTQYF | TRBJ2-3 | - | TRBV15 | -
TGTGCCAGCAGCTTAGCTCTTAGCGGGAGTACAGATACGCAGTATTTT | CASSLALSGSTDTQYF | TRBJ2-3 | once | TRBV7-9 | TRBD2
TGTGCCAGCAGCTTCCCTAGCGGAACATATCGCCCCTTGGAGACCCAGTACTTC | CASSFPSGTYRPLETQYF | TRBJ2-5 | - | TRBV11-2 | TRBD2
TGTGCCAGCAGTGACAGGTCCCCAGGTCAGCCCCAGCATTTT | CASSDRSPGQPQHF | TRBJ1-5 | once | TRBV6-1 | -
TGTGCCAGCAGTTCGAGAGGCATATTGGGTAGCAATCAGCCCCAGCATTTT | CASSSRGILGSNQPQHF | TRBJ1-5 | - | TRBV28 | -
TGTGCCTGGAGCGCGACAGATACGCAGTATTTT | CAWSATDTQYF | TRBJ2-3 | - | TRBV30 | -
TGTGCCAGTGGGGGCCCGACCCCCTACGAGCAGTACTTC | CASGGPTPYEQYF | TRBJ2-7 | - | TRBV28 | -
TGTGCCAGCAGGCCTAGCGGGAGGTACACAGATACGCAGTATTTT | CASRPSGRYTDTQYF | TRBJ2-3 | once | TRBV7-9 | TRBD2
TGCGCCAGCAGCCTTCCCCCAACCCTCGCGGGGGGGGCGGATACGCAGTATTTT | CASSLPPTLAGGADTQYF | TRBJ2-3 | - | TRBV4-3 | TRBD2
TGTGCCAGCAGCTTACTGGGCTCCTACAATGAGCAGTTCTTC | CASSLLGSYNEQFF | TRBJ2-1 | once | TRBV7-6 | -
TGTGCCAGCAGTTTGTTCACGAGTGATGAAAAACTGTTTTTT | CASSLFTSDEKLFF | TRBJ1-4 | - | TRBV28 | -
TGTGCCAGCAGTTTGGCAGGGGCCTATGGTCAGCCCCAGCATTTT | CASSLAGAYGQPQHF | TRBJ1-5 | - | TRBV2 | -
TGCAGCGTTGAGGCGGACGGCCCGTACGAGCAGTACTTC | CSVEADGPYEQYF | TRBJ2-7 | few | TRBV29-1 | -
TGTGCCAGTAGTACCGGGACTAGCGCTCTCTCAAGGGGAGAGACCCAGTACTTC | CASSTGTSALSRGETQYF | TRBJ2-5 | - | TRBV19 | TRBD2